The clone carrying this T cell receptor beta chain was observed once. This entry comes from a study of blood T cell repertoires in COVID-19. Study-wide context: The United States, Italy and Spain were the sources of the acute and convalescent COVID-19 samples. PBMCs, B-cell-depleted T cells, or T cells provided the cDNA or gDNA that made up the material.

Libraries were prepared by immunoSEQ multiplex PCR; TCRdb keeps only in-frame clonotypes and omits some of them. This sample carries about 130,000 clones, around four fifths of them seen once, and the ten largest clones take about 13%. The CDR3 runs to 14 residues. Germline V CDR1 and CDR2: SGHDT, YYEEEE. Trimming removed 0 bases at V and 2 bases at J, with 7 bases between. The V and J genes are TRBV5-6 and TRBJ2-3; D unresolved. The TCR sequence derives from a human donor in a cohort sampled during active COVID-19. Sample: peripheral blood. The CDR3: CASSLAQITDTQYF. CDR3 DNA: TGTGCCAGCAGCTTGGCCCAGATCACAGATACGCAGTATTTT.